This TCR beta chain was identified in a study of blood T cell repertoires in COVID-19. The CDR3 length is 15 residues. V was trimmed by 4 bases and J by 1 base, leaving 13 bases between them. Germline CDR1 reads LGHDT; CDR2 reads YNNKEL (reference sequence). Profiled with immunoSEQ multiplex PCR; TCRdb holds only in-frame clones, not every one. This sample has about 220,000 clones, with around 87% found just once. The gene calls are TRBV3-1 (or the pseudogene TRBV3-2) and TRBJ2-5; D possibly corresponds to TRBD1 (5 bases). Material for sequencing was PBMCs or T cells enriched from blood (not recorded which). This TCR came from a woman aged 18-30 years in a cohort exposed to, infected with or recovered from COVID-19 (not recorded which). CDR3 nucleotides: TGTGCCAGCAGCCCCTCAGACAGCCTCCAAGAGACCCAGTACTTC. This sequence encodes CASSPSDSLQETQYF.